This T cell receptor (beta chain) was observed in a study of blood T cells in healthy people across ages. General study findings and limits: In these data, TCR beta diversity tracked strongly with naive T cell percentage.

A second about 7 to 12 cycle PCR used barcoded and J-beta primers. Each cDNA molecule carried a tag from a template-switch adaptor that contained 12 random nucleotides. TCRdb analysed the 5' RACE reads with MiXCR anew, one entry per CDR3 protein. The sample holds fewer than 1,200,000 distinct CDR3 sequences, about 25% seen once. V was cut by 3 bases and J by 2 bases, with 18 bases left in between. The CDR3 covers 17 residues. About this clonotype: Its antigen is not identified.

A further study also used this sample, focusing on T cells of mothers and their children. This second report adds: The study obtained over 8 million TCR beta CDR3 reads per mother and about 3 million per child.

This sequence originates from a girl aged 2 to 10 in good health. The sequenced material came from blood. The chain uses TRBV12-3 or TRBV12-4 and TRBJ2-3; possible D gene TRBD2, 5 bases. This chain's CDR3 is CASSFFPSRGSTDTQYF. CDR3 coding DNA: TGTGCCAGCAGTTTCTTCCCCTCCCGCGGGTCCACAGATACGCAGTATTTT.